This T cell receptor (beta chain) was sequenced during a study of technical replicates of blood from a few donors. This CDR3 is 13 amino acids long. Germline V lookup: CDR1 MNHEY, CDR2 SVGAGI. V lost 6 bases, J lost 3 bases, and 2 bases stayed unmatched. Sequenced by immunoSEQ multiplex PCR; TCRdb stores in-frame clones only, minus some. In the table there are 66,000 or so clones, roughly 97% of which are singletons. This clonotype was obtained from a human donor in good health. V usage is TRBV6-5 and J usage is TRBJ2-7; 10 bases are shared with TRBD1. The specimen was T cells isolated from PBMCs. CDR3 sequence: CASRRTGGYEQYF. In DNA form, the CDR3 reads TGTGCCAGCAGGAGGACAGGGGGCTACGAGCAGTACTTC.